A selection of T cell receptor beta chains follows, all from one sample in a study of T-cell reconstitution after alpha-beta-depleted transplantation in children. MiXCR, run by TCRdb on the PCR reads, gives a single entry per CDR3 protein. The sample has some 490,000 distinct CDR3 sequences; approximately 13% are singletons. The source material was PBMCs from the stem cell graft donor, sampled from the stem cell graft. All receptors derive from a human donor who donated a stem cell graft to a child with combined immunodeficiency. CDR3s include the opening cysteine and the closing phenylalanine or tryptophan. D genes are given only for firm matches. The size of a clone is reported for some rows only, either as once, few or many, or as a class for expanded clones.

cdr3_nt cdr3_aa d_call j_call clone_size v_call
TGTGCCAGCAGCCTCACCTTAGGGAGCCAACAGTTCTTC CASSLTLGSQQFF - TRBJ2-1 - TRBV7-2
TGTGCCAGCAGTGCCCTACGACAGGGGATCAGCACAGATACGCAGTATTTT CASSALRQGISTDTQYF TRBD1 TRBJ2-3 few TRBV25-1
TGCAGCGTTGTTGGGGTACCGAACACCGGGGAGCTGTTTTTT CSVVGVPNTGELFF - TRBJ2-2 few TRBV29-1
TGTGCCAGCACCATCCGGGACAGGGGCTTTGTTGGCTATGGCTACACCTTC CASTIRDRGFVGYGYTF TRBD1 TRBJ1-2 few TRBV12-3/TRBV12-4
TGTGCCACCAGCAGGGGACGGGGACCTAGCACAGATACGCAGTATTTT CATSRGRGPSTDTQYF - TRBJ2-3 many TRBV15
TGTGCCAGCAGCTTCGATGGAGGGTTCGATCAGCCCCAGCATTTT CASSFDGGFDQPQHF - TRBJ1-5 - TRBV7-2
TGCAGTGCTAAGACTAGCGGAGATACCTACAATGAGCAGTTCTTC CSAKTSGDTYNEQFF TRBD2 TRBJ2-1 - TRBV20-1
TGTGCCAGCAGCCAGTCCCCGACCACCGGGGAGCTGTTTTTT CASSQSPTTGELFF - TRBJ2-2 - TRBV11-3
TGCGCCAGCAGTGGGACAGGGGCGATATACAATGAGCAGTTCTTC CASSGTGAIYNEQFF TRBD1 TRBJ2-1 few TRBV10-2
TGTGCCAGCAGCCGAGAGGTGGAGGGGTACGAGCAGTACTTC CASSREVEGYEQYF - TRBJ2-7 few TRBV7-8
TGTGCCAGCAGCGACGGCAGCCCAAATCAGCCCCAGCATTTT CASSDGSPNQPQHF - TRBJ1-5 - TRBV9
TGCGCCAGCAGCCAAATTGGGGGGAATGAGCAGTTCTTC CASSQIGGNEQFF - TRBJ2-1 many TRBV4-3
TGCAGCGTGGCCTCCTCTGGGGCCAACGTCCTGACTTTC CSVASSGANVLTF - TRBJ2-6 - TRBV29-1
TGTGCCATCAGACCCGATAGACTAGCGGGAGGGCCGGAGACCCAGTACTTC CAIRPDRLAGGPETQYF TRBD2 TRBJ2-5 few TRBV10-3
TGTGCCAGCAGCTTACGGGGGCGAGACACCGGGGAGCTGTTTTTT CASSLRGRDTGELFF - TRBJ2-2 few TRBV7-3
TGCGCCAGCAGCCAAGCCGGACTAGTCGATGAGCAGTTCTTC CASSQAGLVDEQFF TRBD2 TRBJ2-1 many TRBV4-3
TGTGCCAGCAGCGTAGAGGGGACAGCATACGACGAGCAGTACTTC CASSVEGTAYDEQYF TRBD1 TRBJ2-7 many TRBV9
TGCGCCAGCAGCCAAGATGGGGGCCCCTACGAGCAGTACTTC CASSQDGGPYEQYF - TRBJ2-7 - TRBV4-3
TGTGCCAGCAGCCTTGGTCGGGCGGGGGAAGAGACCCAGTACTTC CASSLGRAGEETQYF TRBD2 TRBJ2-5 - TRBV7-9
TGTGCCAGCAGTGAAGCGCGGGGTTACTCTGGAAACACCATATATTTT CASSEARGYSGNTIYF - TRBJ1-3 few TRBV2
TGTGCCACCAGATCTACCAGCACAGATACGCAGTATTTT CATRSTSTDTQYF - TRBJ2-3 - TRBV24-1
TGTGCCAGCATGGAGGGGGAAGGGGGAGGCTCTGAAGCTTTCTTT CASMEGEGGGSEAFF - TRBJ1-1 - TRBV27
TGCAGCGTCCGTGACACTGGACTAGCGGCAGAGACCCAGTACTTC CSVRDTGLAAETQYF TRBD2 TRBJ2-5 many TRBV29-1
TGTGCCAGCAGTTACAGGGGGGGGACTGAAGCTTTCTTT CASSYRGGTEAFF - TRBJ1-1 many TRBV6-5
TGTGCCAGCAGCCAAGATCTGCAGGGGGTCCTCCACGAGCAGTACTTC CASSQDLQGVLHEQYF TRBD1 TRBJ2-7 - TRBV14
TGCAGCGTTGGGAGGGGGGCAAATCAGCCCCAGCATTTT CSVGRGANQPQHF - TRBJ1-5 - TRBV29-1
TGCGCCAGCAGCGCCCCGGGACAGGGGGTAACTGAAGCTTTCTTT CASSAPGQGVTEAFF TRBD1 TRBJ1-1 - TRBV5-1
TGCGCCAGCAGCTTGGTTTGGTCCGGGGAGCTGTTTTTT CASSLVWSGELFF - TRBJ2-2 - TRBV5-1
TGCGCCAGCAGCTTGGGGACATCTCCTGGGGCCAACGTCCTGACTTTC CASSLGTSPGANVLTF - TRBJ2-6 many TRBV5-1
TGTGCCAGCAGCCAAGATATAGGAGCGGCCTACAATGAGCAGTTCTTC CASSQDIGAAYNEQFF - TRBJ2-1 once TRBV3-1
TGTGCCAGCAGCTCCGGACAGTACTACTCTGGAAACACCATATATTTT CASSSGQYYSGNTIYF - TRBJ1-3 few TRBV7-9
TGCAGTGCTAGATCGGAACCGGGACTCCCAGATACGCAGTATTTT CSARSEPGLPDTQYF - TRBJ2-3 many TRBV20-1
TGTGCCATCAGGACAGGGAATAGGAATGAGCAGTTCTTC CAIRTGNRNEQFF TRBD1 TRBJ2-1 few TRBV10-3
TGTGCCAGCAGTTTCGCTGGGCGAGGAAACACCATATATTTT CASSFAGRGNTIYF - TRBJ1-3 - TRBV28
TGTGCCACCAGCATTGGACAGCCCTACCAAGAGACCCAGTACTTC CATSIGQPYQETQYF - TRBJ2-5 - TRBV24-1
TGTGCCAGCAGTGCCCCTGGAACACTTGATTCACCCCTCCACTTT CASSAPGTLDSPLHF - TRBJ1-6 many TRBV6-1
TGTGCCATCAGATCAAGGGACAGGGGGCTCCGAAACACCATATATTTT CAIRSRDRGLRNTIYF TRBD1 TRBJ1-3 many TRBV10-3
TGCGCCAGCGCACCGAGCGGGTTTCTTTACAATGAGCAGTTCTTC CASAPSGFLYNEQFF - TRBJ2-1 many TRBV5-1
TGTGCCAGCAGCTTAGGGGTTAAGCAGTTCTTC CASSLGVKQFF - TRBJ2-1 - TRBV11-3
TGTGCCAGCAGAAGCAGCAATCAGCCCCAGCATTTT CASRSSNQPQHF - TRBJ1-5 - TRBV6-2/TRBV6-3
TGTGCCAGCAGCTTAGCGCTGGGCGGGGGGGCGTCTGAGCAGTACTTC CASSLALGGGASEQYF TRBD2 TRBJ2-7 - TRBV7-2
TGCGCCAGCAGCCAAGATTTGCGGGGGGGCCTAACGACCGGGGAGCTGTTTTTT CASSQDLRGGLTTGELFF TRBD2 TRBJ2-2 - TRBV4-3
TGTGCCAGCAGTCTCGGACAGGATTACACTGAAGCTTTCTTT CASSLGQDYTEAFF TRBD1 TRBJ1-1 many TRBV12-3/TRBV12-4